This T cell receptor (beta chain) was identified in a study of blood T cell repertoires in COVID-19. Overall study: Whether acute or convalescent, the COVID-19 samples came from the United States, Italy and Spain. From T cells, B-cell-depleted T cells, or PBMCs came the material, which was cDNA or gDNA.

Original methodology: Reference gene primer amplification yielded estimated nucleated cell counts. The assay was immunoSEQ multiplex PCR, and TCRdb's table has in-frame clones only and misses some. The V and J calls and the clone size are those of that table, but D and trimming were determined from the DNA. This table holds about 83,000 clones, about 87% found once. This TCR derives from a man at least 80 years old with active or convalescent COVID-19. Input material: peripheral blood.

The CDR3 protein is CASSGGGSYNEQFF. CDR3 in DNA: TGTGCCAGCAGCGGGGGAGGGAGTTACAATGAGCAGTTCTTC. The rearrangement uses TRBV11-3 and TRBJ2-1, with 7 bases fitting TRBD2. Trimming cost V 5 bases and J 4 bases; bases outside gene matches: 5. Germline assignment: CDR1 SGHNT and CDR2 YENEEA. This CDR3 comprises 14 residues.